A single sample is the source of the 20 T cell receptor beta chains below, sequenced in a study of neurological immune-mediated disorders. TCRdb re-derived calls from the 5' RACE reads in MiXCR, one entry per CDR3 protein. Among about 18,000 distinct CDR3 sequences listed, approximately 3.7% were seen once. Sample: CD8+ T cells from blood. The receptors derive from a woman in her forties in good health.

The sample holds many counts of this clonotype. This chain uses TRBV7-8 with TRBJ1-2; D possibly corresponds to TRBD1 (6 bases). The CDR3 loop spans 17 amino acids. Per the germline V gene, CDR1 is SGHVS and CDR2 is FQNEAQ. Trimming stripped 5 bases from V and 6 bases from J, with 25 bases between. The CDR3 bases are TGTGCCAGCAGCCTTACAGACCACAGGGAGGCGGCGGATGGCTACACCTTC. It translates to CASSLTDHREAADGYTF.

This clonotype showed up many times. V usage is TRBV20-1 and J usage is TRBJ2-7; 9 bases agree with TRBD1. The CDR3 consists of 14 residues. V dropped 0 bases and J dropped 4; count of bases not matched to a gene: 4. CDR1 is DFQATT, CDR2 SNEGSKA, per germline (reference sequence). The CDR3 here is CSARDVGQGYEQYF. The CDR3 DNA is TGCAGTGCTAGAGATGTGGGACAGGGTTACGAGCAGTACTTC.

This clonotype is deemed medium-sized (0.01 to 0.1%). The chain carries TRBV6-1 and TRBJ2-2; 10 bases line up with TRBD2. This CDR3 spans 16 amino acids. CDR1 and CDR2 from the germline V gene are MNHNS and SASEGT. CDR3 sequence: CALINSGRREGGELFF. CDR3 in DNA: TGTGCACTTATTAATAGCGGGAGGAGAGAAGGCGGGGAGCTGTTTTTT.

Many counts were recorded for this clonotype. V usage is TRBV11-2 and J usage is TRBJ1-2, with D unresolved. The length of the CDR3 is 14 residues. Germline-derived CDR1 and CDR2 are SGHAT and FQNNGV. Trimming stripped 4 bases from V and 8 bases from J, with 17 bases between. The CDR3 DNA reads as TGTGCCAGCAGCTCTGAAGGCCTTTTTAAGGGCTACACCTTC. Translated: CASSSEGLFKGYTF.

This clonotype was picked up many times. The CDR3 is CASSFRGFNSYEQYF. The CDR3, as DNA: TGTGCCAGCAGTTTTCGTGGATTCAACTCCTACGAGCAGTACTTC. This chain joins TRBV28 and TRBJ2-7, with D uncertain. Germline V gene data show CDR1 as MDHEN and CDR2 as SYDVKM. Trimming cost V 3 bases and J 0 bases, with 12 bases left between them. This CDR3 has 15 amino acids.

This clonotype appeared many times. The chain links TRBV28 to TRBJ1-2; the D gene is possibly TRBD1 (5 bases). Germline CDR1 MDHEN, CDR2 SYDVKM. This CDR3 has 14 amino acids. The germline V and J ends were trimmed by 1 base and 4 bases, with 10 bases remaining between them. In DNA, the CDR3 is TGTGCCAGCAGTTTATCCGGGGACGCCTATGGCTACACCTTC. Translated, it gives CASSLSGDAYGYTF.

This clonotype was counted at least ten times. The rearrangement joins TRBV28 to TRBJ2-7; tentatively, D is TRBD2 (5 bases). The germline V gene encodes CDR1 MDHEN and CDR2 SYDVKM. Trimming shortened V by 5 bases and J by 3 bases, and 17 bases separated the two germline ends. The CDR3 is made up of 15 amino acids. CDR3 sequence: CASSTPRATFYEQYF. The CDR3 coding sequence is TGTGCCAGCAGTACCCCGAGGGCCACTTTCTACGAGCAGTACTTC.

This clonotype has a count of ten or more. This chain joins TRBV7-2 and TRBJ2-7, with 9 bases fitting TRBD1. The CDR3 is 14 amino acids. V shed 5 bases, J shed 5 bases, and the junction held 7 bases outside the gene matches. Germline V lookup: CDR1 SGHTA, CDR2 FQGNSA. The CDR3 region is CASSPGQGVNEQYF. CDR3 sequence (DNA): TGTGCCAGCAGCCCGGGACAGGGCGTAAACGAGCAGTACTTC.

This clonotype was found many times. J is TRBJ2-2 and V is TRBV20-1, with D possibly matching TRBD1 (5 bases). Germline values: CDR1 DFQATT, CDR2 SNEGSKA (reference sequence). The CDR3 length is 15 residues. Trimming removed 0 bases from V and 7 bases from J, with 15 bases in between. The CDR3 DNA is TGCAGTGCTAGAGATGGTTGGGGCAGTAACGGGGAGCTGTTTTTT. Translation gives CSARDGWGSNGELFF.

In its sample, this clonotype was seen many times. The V and J genes are TRBV5-5 and TRBJ1-6, with 11 bases fitting TRBD1. With V trimmed by 4 bases and J by 8 bases, 5 bases remained unmatched. The V gene's germline CDR1 is SGHKS and CDR2 YYEKEE (reference sequence). This CDR3 contains 15 residues. In DNA form, the CDR3 reads TGTGCCAGCAGCCGGGACAGGGGGTTATATTCACCCCTCCACTTT. Its translation is CASSRDRGLYSPLHF.

In its sample, this clonotype was seen many times. The rearrangement uses TRBV28 and TRBJ2-7; weak D call: TRBD2 (6 bases). CDR1 and CDR2 (germline): MDHEN, SYDVKM. Trimming cost V 4 bases and J 3 bases, with 16 bases left between them. The CDR3 loop spans 15 amino acids. This chain's CDR3 is CASSWRSGDFYEQYF. The DNA of the CDR3 is TGTGCCAGCAGTTGGAGATCGGGGGACTTCTACGAGCAGTACTTC. The whole variable domain, filled in from reference TRBV28 and TRBJ2-7, reads DVKVTQSSRYLVKRTGEKVFLECVQDMDHENMFWYRQDPGLGLRLIYFSYDVKMKEKGDIPEGYSVSREKKERFSLILESASTNQTSMYLCASSWRSGDFYEQYFGPGTRLTVT.

Ten or more counts support this clonotype. The rearrangement uses TRBV4-2 and TRBJ1-4, with D possibly matching TRBD1 (6 bases). V gave up 2 bases and J gave up 8 bases, with 24 bases separating them. The CDR3 is 18 amino acids. From germline, CDR1 is LGHNA and CDR2 YNFKEQ. In DNA form, the CDR3 reads TGTGCCAGCAGCCAATCGGGGGGCCGAGGGGAAGGGGAGGAAAAACTGTTTTTT. It is translated as CASSQSGGRGEGEEKLFF.

This clonotype was detected many times. The chain carries TRBV7-9 and TRBJ2-7; D uncertain. Germline V gives CDR1 SEHNR, CDR2 FQNEAQ (reference sequence). Between the trimmed V and J ends, which lost 5 bases and 4 bases, there was a span of 12 bases. The CDR3 length is 13 residues. The CDR3 DNA follows: TGTGCCAGCAGCCCCCCAATGGGTTACGAGCAGTACTTC. As protein: CASSPPMGYEQYF. Full variable domain (remainder filled in from reference TRBV7-9 and TRBJ2-7): DTGVSQNPRHKITKRGQNVTFRCDPISEHNRLYWYRQTLGQGPEFLTYFQNEAQLEKSRLLSDRFSAERPKGSFSTLEIQRTEQGDSAMYLCASSPPMGYEQYFGPGTRLTVT.

This clonotype was counted ten times or more. J is TRBJ2-7 and V is TRBV4-1; 9 bases map to TRBD1. Germline V gene lookup returns CDR1 MGHRA and CDR2 YSYEKL. The J segment lost 2 bases and the V segment lost 1 base, leaving 3 bases of the junction unmatched. The CDR3 extends over 15 amino acids. CDR3 in amino acids: CASSQAGTGTYEQYF. The CDR3 DNA follows: TGCGCCAGCAGCCAAGCCGGGACAGGGACCTACGAGCAGTACTTC.

This clonotype was counted ten times or more. The chain has TRBV6-5 and TRBJ2-7; unclear D gene. V gave up 2 bases and J gave up 2 bases, with 1 base separating them. CDR3 length equals 11 residues. Germline V gene data show CDR1 as MNHEY and CDR2 as SVGAGI. The CDR3: CASSYAYEQYF. The CDR3 DNA is TGTGCCAGCAGTTACGCCTACGAGCAGTACTTC.

This clonotype was detected many times. The rearrangement links TRBV12-3 or TRBV12-4 to TRBJ2-3; D gene unclear. The germline V and J ends were trimmed by 6 bases and 1 base, with 17 bases remaining between them. The CDR3 extends over 16 amino acids. In DNA, the CDR3 is TGTGCCAGCAGGGCCCACCCAACCCGGGGCACAGATACGCAGTATTTT. Amino acid sequence: CASRAHPTRGTDTQYF.

Sample share makes this clonotype medium-sized. The genes are TRBV15 and TRBJ2-5; TRBD1 matches at 7 bases. Germline V gene lookup returns CDR1 LNHNV and CDR2 YYDKDF (reference sequence). Trimming at V came to 0 bases and at J to 1 base, leaving 2 bases not matched to a gene. The CDR3 extends over 15 amino acids. CDR3 sequence reads: CATSREDRSQETQYF. The CDR3 DNA reads TGTGCCACCAGCAGAGAGGACAGGAGCCAAGAGACCCAGTACTTC.

This clonotype was detected many times. V usage is TRBV5-1 and J usage is TRBJ2-2; 8 bases agree with TRBD1. V dropped 4 bases and J dropped 6; count of bases not matched to a gene: 5. The CDR3 spans 14 residues. Germline V gene lookup returns CDR1 SGHRS and CDR2 YFSETQ. The CDR3 coding sequence is TGCGCCAGCAGCGCCCAGACAGGGGCCGGGGAGCTGTTTTTT. Translated, it gives CASSAQTGAGELFF.

This clonotype was seen many times. The chain combines TRBV7-2 with TRBJ1-1, with 7 bases that match TRBD1. Trimming at V came to 3 bases and at J to 5 bases, leaving 6 bases not matched to a gene. The V gene's germline CDR1 is SGHTA and CDR2 FQGNSA. The CDR3 loop spans 14 amino acids. The CDR3 nucleotides are TGTGCCAGCAGCTTGCTGAACAGGGGAACTGAAGCTTTCTTT. This encodes CASSLLNRGTEAFF.

This clonotype was detected ten times or more. The genes are TRBV4-3 and TRBJ2-1; 7 nucleotides match TRBD2. This CDR3 is built from 16 residues. J lost 4 bases, V lost 3 bases, and 9 bases had no gene match. Germline CDR1 is LGHNA and CDR2 is YSLEER. The CDR3, as DNA: TGCGCCAGCAGCCACCCGCTTGGGCGGGAGTACAATGAGCAGTTCTTC. It is translated as CASSHPLGREYNEQFF.